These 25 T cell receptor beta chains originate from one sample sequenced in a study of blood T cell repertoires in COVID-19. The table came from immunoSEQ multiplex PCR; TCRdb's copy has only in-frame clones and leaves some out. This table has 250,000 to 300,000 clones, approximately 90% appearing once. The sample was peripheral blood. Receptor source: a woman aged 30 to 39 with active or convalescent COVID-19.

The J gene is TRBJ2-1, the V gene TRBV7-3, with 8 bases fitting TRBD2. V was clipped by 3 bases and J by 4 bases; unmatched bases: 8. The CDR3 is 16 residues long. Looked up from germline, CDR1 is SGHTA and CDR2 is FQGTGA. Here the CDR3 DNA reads TGTGCCAGCAGCTTGCGGACTAGCCCTCCGTACAATGAGCAGTTCTTC. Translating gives CASSLRTSPPYNEQFF. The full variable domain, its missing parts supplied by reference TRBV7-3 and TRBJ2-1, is GAGVSQTPSNKVTEKGKYVELRCDPISGHTALYWYRQSLGQGPEFLIYFQGTGAADDSGLPNDRFFAVRPEGSVSTLKIQRTERGDSAVYLCASSLRTSPPYNEQFFGPGTRLTVL.

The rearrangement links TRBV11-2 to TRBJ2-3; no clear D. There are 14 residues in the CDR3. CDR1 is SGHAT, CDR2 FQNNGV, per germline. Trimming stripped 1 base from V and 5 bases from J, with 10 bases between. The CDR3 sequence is CASSLGQPGDTQYF. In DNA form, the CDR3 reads TGTGCCAGCAGCTTAGGGCAACCGGGAGATACGCAGTATTTT.

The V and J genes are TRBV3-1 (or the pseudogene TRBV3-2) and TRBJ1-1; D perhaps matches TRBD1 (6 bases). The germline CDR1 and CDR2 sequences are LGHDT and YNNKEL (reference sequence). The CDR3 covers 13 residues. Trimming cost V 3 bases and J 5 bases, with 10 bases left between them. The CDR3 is CASSQPQGTEAFF. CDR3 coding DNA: TGTGCCAGCAGCCAGCCTCAGGGGACTGAAGCTTTCTTT.

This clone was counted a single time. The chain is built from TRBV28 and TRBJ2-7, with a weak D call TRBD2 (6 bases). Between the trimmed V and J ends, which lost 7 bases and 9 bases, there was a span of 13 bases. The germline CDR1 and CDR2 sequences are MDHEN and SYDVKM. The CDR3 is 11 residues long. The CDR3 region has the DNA TGTGCCAGCACAACCGGGGGTACGCAGTACTTC. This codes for CASTTGGTQYF.

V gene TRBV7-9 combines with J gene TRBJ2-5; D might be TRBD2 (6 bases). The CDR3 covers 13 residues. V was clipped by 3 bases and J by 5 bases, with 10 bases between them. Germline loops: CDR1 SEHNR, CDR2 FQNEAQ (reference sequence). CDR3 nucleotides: TGTGCCAGCAGCTTGGCGGGGATGGAGACCCAGTACTTC. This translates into CASSLAGMETQYF.

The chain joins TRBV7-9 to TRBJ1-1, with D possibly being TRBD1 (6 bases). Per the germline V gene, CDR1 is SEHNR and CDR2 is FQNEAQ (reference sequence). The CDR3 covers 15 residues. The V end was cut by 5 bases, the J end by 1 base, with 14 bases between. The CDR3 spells CASSLGAPTNTEAFF. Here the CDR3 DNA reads TGTGCCAGCAGCCTGGGGGCTCCAACGAACACTGAAGCTTTCTTT.

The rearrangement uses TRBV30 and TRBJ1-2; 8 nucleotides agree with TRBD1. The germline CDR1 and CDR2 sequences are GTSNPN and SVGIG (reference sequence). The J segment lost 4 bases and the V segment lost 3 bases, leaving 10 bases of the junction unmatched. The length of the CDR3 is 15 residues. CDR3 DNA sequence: TGTGCCTGGAGCCCTCGGGACAGGTGGAGCTATGGCTACACCTTC. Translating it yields CAWSPRDRWSYGYTF.

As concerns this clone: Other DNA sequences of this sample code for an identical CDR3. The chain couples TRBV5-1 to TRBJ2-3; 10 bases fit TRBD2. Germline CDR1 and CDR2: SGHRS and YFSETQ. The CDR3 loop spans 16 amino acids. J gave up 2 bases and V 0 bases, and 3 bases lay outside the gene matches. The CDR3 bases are TGCGCCAGCAGCTTGGGACTAGCGGGCTTCACAGATACGCAGTATTTT. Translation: CASSLGLAGFTDTQYF.

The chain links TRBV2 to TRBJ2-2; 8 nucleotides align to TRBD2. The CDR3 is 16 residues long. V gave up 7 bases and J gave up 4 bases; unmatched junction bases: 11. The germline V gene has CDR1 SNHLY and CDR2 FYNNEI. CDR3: CASTRRALAGTGELFF. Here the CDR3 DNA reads TGTGCCAGCACCCGGAGGGCGCTAGCGGGCACCGGGGAGCTGTTTTTT.

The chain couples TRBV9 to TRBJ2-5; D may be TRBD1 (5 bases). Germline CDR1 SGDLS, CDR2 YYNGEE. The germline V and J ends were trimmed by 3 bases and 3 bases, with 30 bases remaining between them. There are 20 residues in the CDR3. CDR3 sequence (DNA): TGTGCCAGCAGCGCCGGGCCCGGCCGGCGTCTTCGACAGACGGAAGAGACCCAGTACTTC. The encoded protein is CASSAGPGRRLRQTEETQYF.

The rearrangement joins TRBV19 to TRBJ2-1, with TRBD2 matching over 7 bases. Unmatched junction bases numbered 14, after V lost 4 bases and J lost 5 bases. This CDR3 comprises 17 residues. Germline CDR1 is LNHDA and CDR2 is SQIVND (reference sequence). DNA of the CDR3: TGTGCCAGTAGTACGAAACGAGGGACTACAGGTGACAATGAGCAGTTCTTC. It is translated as CASSTKRGTTGDNEQFF.

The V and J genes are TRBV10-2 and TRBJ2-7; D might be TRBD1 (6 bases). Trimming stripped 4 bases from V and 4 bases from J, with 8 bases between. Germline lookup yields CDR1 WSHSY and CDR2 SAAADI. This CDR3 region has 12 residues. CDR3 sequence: CASSGTGYEQYF. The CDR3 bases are TGCGCCAGCAGTGGAACAGGGTACGAGCAGTACTTC.

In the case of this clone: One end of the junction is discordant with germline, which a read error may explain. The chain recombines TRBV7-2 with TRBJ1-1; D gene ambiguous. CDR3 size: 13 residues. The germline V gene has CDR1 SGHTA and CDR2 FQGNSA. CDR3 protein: CASSLAVKTEAFF. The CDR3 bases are TGTGCCAGCAGCCTTGCGGTGAAGACTGAAGCTTTCTTT.

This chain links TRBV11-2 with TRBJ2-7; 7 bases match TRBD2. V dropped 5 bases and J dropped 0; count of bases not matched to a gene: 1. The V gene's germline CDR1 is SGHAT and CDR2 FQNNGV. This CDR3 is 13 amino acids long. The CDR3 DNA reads TGTGCCAGCAGCCGGGAGGCCTCCTACGAGCAGTACTTC. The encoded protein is CASSREASYEQYF.

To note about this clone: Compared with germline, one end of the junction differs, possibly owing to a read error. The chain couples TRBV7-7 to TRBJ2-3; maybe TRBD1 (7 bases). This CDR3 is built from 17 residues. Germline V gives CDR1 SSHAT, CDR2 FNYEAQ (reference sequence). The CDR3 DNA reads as TGTGCTAGCAGCTTAGCGGTTGGGGACAGATGGGGAGATACGCAGTATTTT. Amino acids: CASSLAVGDRWGDTQYF.

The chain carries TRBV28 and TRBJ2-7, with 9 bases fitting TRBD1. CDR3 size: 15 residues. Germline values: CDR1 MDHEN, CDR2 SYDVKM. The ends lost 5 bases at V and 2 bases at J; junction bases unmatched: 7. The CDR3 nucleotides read TGTGCCAGCAGTGCGGACAGGGGACTCCCCTACGAGCAGTACTTC. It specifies CASSADRGLPYEQYF.

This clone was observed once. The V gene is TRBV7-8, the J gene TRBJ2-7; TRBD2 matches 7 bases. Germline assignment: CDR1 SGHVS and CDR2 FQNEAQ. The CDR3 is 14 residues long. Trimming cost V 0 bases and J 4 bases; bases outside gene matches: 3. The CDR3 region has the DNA TGTGCCAGCAGCTTAGCGGGGGGGTTGTACGAGCAGTACTTC. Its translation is CASSLAGGLYEQYF.

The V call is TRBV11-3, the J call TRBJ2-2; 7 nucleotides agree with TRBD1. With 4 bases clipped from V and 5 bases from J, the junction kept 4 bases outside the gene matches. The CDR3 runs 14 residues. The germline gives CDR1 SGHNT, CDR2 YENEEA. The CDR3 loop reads CASSSRQGTGELFF. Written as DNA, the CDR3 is TGTGCCAGCAGCTCTCGACAGGGTACCGGGGAGCTGTTTTTT. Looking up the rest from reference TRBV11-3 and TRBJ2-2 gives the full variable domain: EAGVVQSPRYKIIEKKQPVAFWCNPISGHNTLYWYLQNLGQGPELLIRYENEEAVDDSQLPKDRFSAERLKGVDSTLKIQPAELGDSAVYLCASSSRQGTGELFFGEGSRLTVL.

This CDR3 is CASSLITRNRGRGYTF. The CDR3 DNA reads as TGTGCCAGCAGTTTGATTACCCGTAACAGGGGGAGGGGCTACACCTTC. V usage is TRBV28 and J usage is TRBJ1-2; 8 bases line up with TRBD1. Germline V gene data show CDR1 as MDHEN and CDR2 as SYDVKM. V dropped 3 bases and J dropped 8; count of bases not matched to a gene: 14. The length of the CDR3 is 16 residues.

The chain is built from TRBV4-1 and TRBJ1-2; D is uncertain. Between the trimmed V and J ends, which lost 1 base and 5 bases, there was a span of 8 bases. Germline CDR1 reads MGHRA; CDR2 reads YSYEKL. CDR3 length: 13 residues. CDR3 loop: CASSQGAAYGYTF. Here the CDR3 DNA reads TGCGCCAGCAGCCAAGGTGCGGCTTATGGCTACACCTTC.

This CDR3 reads CASSAGQGYASEAFF. The CDR3 DNA is TGTGCCAGCAGCGCAGGACAGGGGTACGCTTCTGAAGCTTTCTTT. J is TRBJ1-1 and V is TRBV9; 9 bases map to TRBD1. The CDR3 covers 15 residues. The V gene end was trimmed by 3 bases and the J gene end by 6 bases; junction bases not matched to a gene: 9. CDR1 is SGDLS and CDR2 is YYNGEE in the germline V gene.

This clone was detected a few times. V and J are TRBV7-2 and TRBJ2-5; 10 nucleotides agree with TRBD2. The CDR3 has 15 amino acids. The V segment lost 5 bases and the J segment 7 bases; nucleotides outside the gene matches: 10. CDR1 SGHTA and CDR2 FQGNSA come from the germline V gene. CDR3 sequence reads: CASSASGGSGMTQYF. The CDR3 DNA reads TGTGCCAGCAGCGCTAGCGGGGGCTCCGGGATGACCCAGTACTTC.

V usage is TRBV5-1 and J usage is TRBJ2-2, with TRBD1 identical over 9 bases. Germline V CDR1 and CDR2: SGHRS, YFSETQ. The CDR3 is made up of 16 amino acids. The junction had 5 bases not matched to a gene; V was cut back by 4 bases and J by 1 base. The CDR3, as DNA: TGCGCCAGCAGCAGGGACAGGGTGATGAACACCGGGGAGCTGTTTTTT. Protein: CASSRDRVMNTGELFF.

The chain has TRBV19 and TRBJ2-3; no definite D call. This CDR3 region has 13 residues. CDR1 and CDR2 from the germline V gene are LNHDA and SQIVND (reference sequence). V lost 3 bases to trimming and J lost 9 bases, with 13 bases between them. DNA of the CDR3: TGTGCCAGTAGTATCCCCCCCCCAGCGACGCAGTATTTT. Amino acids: CASSIPPPATQYF. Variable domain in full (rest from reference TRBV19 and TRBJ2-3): DGGITQSPKYLFRKEGQNVTLSCEQNLNHDAMYWYRQDPGQGLRLIYYSQIVNDFQKGDIAEGYSVSREKKESFPLTVTSAQKNPTAFYLCASSIPPPATQYFGPGTRLTVL.

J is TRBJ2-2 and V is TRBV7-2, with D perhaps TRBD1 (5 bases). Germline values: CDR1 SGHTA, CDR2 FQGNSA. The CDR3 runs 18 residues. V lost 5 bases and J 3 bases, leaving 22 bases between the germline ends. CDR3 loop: CASSLRAGIHGDTGELFF. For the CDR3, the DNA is TGTGCCAGCAGCCTTCGGGCAGGGATCCATGGCGACACCGGGGAGCTGTTTTTT.